This T cell receptor beta chain was identified in a study of T cell repertoires in cytomegalovirus infection. On the study more broadly: Public TCR beta signatures marked donors with CMV infection and the matching HLA. General observations from the study: CMV carriers with the relevant HLA were identified by cumulative public TCR beta family frequency. Clonotype analysis showed dominance of the ex vivo response by HLA-C-restricted CMV-specific TCR beta clonotypes.

The CDR3 extends over 16 amino acids. V was clipped by 5 bases and J by 1 base, with 14 bases between them. Germline V gene data show CDR1 as MDHEN and CDR2 as SYDVKM. With respect to this clonotype: Its antigen is currently unknown.

A single record per CDR3 protein comes from TCRdb applying MiXCR to the reads. Of a few hundred thousand distinct CDR3 sequences listed, 15% to 20% are singletons. The J gene is TRBJ2-2, the V gene TRBV28; unclear D gene. The sample was CD8+ T cells from PBMCs. This TCR was sampled from a human donor in good health (CMV status not recorded). Some clones in this sample may be carry-over from other donors' samples. The CDR3 protein is CASSPIPSGNTGELFF. CDR3 DNA sequence: TGTGCCAGCAGTCCAATACCCTCAGGGAACACCGGGGAGCTGTTTTTT.